This T cell receptor beta chain is drawn from a study of blood T cell repertoires in COVID-19 (dated by TCRdb to 2019 to 2021). For the study in its entirety: Collaborator samples came from the United States, Italy and Spain and covered acute and convalescent phases of COVID-19. The prospective study material was composed of cDNA or gDNA derived from T cells, B-cell-depleted T cells, or PBMCs. The dataset comprised deeply sampled blood TCRbeta repertoires from subjects exposed to, actively infected with, or recovered from COVID-19. The repertoires were released in a freely available public database meant as a resource for research on the immune response to SARS-CoV-2. The samples were drawn from two sources: the first 160 participants of the ongoing ImmuneRACE study, and some 1,300 subjects contributed by 6 global collaborators. The sample metadata nearly always contained a de-identified subject ID, COVID-19 status, age in years and sex. Where available, HLA class I and class II types were obtained from metadata supplied by the sample provider rather than from assay-based typing. Broad study findings and their caveats: The amount of clinical and demographic metadata varied by source and participant and was provided uncurated.

Samples from volunteer blood donors who had recovered from COVID-19 were contributed by a second Seattle source. Each collaborating institution followed its own protocols to collect whole blood in K2EDTA tubes. For TCRbeta analysis, collaborators shipped samples in one of three forms: frozen whole blood, isolated PBMCs, or DNA extracted from either of those sample types. In the case of this clone: Its cognate antigen has yet to be identified. Qualities for individual bases were not recorded, and no much larger clone is one base off.

Its CDR3 holds 13 amino acids, cysteine through phenylalanine. CDR3 DNA only is kept here, 39 bases in frame from base 1. The germline V gene sets CDR1 to KGHSH and CDR2 to LQKENI. Relative to germline, V is 1 base shorter and J is 4 bases shorter, with 7 bases between their ends. The immunoSEQ Assay, a bias-controlled multiplex PCR, was used to amplify TCRbeta CDR3 regions from genomic DNA. As for how the authors treated the data: The number of nucleated cells in each sample was estimated by amplification of reference gene primers within the assay. Sequence reads were collapsed and filtered to measure the absolute abundance of every unique TCRbeta CDR3 rearrangement. For each sample, productive Simpson clonality was calculated as the square root of Simpson's diversity index across productive rearrangements. Held by TCRdb, this immuneACCESS table contains in-frame sequences only and omits some clones. Under half of the omission traces to an unresolved V gene where checked; the cause of the rest is unknown. The V and J calls and clone size were taken over from that table, and D and trimming were inferred from the DNA. In this sample the table shows over 200,000 clones, approximately 90% of which occur a single time. The top ten clonotypes cover 2.2% of the sample.

The sequence joins TRBV18 to TRBJ1-2; the D gene lacks a confident call. The specimen sequenced was peripheral blood. The sequence came from a man aged 25 to 45 who had recovered from COVID-19. In nucleotide form, the sequence is TGTGCCAGCTCACCACTAAACACCTATGGCTACACCTTC. This gives the protein CASSPLNTYGYTF. Outside the CDR3, residues come from the reference TRBV18 and TRBJ1-2 proteins, so the full variable domain is: NAGVMQNPRHLVRRRGQEARLRCSPMKGHSHVYWYRQLPEEGLKFMVYLQKENIIDESGMPKERFSAEFPKEGPSILRIQQVVRGDSAAYFCASSPLNTYGYTFGSGTRLTVV.